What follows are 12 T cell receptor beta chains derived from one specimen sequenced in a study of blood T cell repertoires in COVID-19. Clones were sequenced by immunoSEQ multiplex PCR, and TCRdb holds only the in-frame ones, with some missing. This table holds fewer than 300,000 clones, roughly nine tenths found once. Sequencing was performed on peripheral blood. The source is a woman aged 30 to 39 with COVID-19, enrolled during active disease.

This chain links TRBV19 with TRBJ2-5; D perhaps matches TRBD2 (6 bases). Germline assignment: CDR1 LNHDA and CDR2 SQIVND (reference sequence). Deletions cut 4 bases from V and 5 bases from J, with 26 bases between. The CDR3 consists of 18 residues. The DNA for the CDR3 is TGTGCCAGTAGTAGACTTTGGACGGACACTCCTGCGGGGGAGACCCAGTACTTC. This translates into CASSRLWTDTPAGETQYF.

DNA for the CDR3: TGTGCCAGCAGCAACCGACCAAGACTAGCTCGGAACATTCAGTACTTC. This sequence encodes CASSNRPRLARNIQYF. The V call is TRBV21-1, the J call TRBJ2-4; TRBD2 is the table's D call and was not checked against the DNA. TRBV21-1 is listed as a pseudogene. The length of the CDR3 is 16 residues.

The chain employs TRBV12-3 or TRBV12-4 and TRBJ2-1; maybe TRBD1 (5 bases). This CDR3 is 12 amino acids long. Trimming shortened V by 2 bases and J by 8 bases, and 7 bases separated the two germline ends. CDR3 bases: TGTGCCAGCAGTTTACAGGGCTATGAGCAGTTCTTC. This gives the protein CASSLQGYEQFF.

In nucleotides, the CDR3 is TGTGCCAGCAGCTTATATAGACAGAACACCGGGGAGCTGTTTTTT. Protein: CASSLYRQNTGELFF. The J gene is TRBJ2-2, the V gene TRBV7-9; D remains unclear. V gave up 2 bases and J gave up 1 base, with 8 bases separating them. The germline V gene has CDR1 SEHNR and CDR2 FQNEAQ (reference sequence). The CDR3 sequence is 15 residues long.

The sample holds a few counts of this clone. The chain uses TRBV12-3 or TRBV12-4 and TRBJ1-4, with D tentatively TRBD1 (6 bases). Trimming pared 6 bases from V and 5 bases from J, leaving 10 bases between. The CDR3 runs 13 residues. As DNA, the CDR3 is TGTGCCAGCAGGGGACAAGTGAATGAAAAACTGTTTTTT. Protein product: CASRGQVNEKLFF.

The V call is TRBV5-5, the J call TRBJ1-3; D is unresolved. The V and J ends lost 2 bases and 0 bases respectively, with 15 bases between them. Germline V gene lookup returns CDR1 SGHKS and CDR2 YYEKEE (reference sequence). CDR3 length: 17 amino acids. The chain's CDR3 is CASSFYRPDSSGNTIYF. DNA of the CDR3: TGTGCCAGCAGCTTTTACCGCCCAGACTCCTCTGGAAACACCATATATTTT.

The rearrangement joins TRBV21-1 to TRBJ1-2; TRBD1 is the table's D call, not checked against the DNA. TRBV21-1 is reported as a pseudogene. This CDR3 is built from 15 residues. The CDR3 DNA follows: TGTGCCAGCAGCAAATCGCAACGGCAGGGCGGTGGCTACACCTTC. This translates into CASSKSQRQGGGYTF.

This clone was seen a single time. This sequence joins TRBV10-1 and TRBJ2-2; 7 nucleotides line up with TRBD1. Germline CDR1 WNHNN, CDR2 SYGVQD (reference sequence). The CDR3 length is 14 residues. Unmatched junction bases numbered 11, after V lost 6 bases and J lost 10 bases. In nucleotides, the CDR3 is TGCGCCAGCAGCCTCGAGGTGACAGGGTTGGAGCTGTTTTTT. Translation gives CASSLEVTGLELFF.

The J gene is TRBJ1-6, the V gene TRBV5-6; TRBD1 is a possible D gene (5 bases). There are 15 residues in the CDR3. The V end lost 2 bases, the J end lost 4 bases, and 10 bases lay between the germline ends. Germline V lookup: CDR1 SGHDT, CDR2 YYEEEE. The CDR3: CASSFFRAYNSPLHF. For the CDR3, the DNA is TGTGCCAGCAGCTTCTTCAGGGCATATAATTCACCCCTCCACTTT.

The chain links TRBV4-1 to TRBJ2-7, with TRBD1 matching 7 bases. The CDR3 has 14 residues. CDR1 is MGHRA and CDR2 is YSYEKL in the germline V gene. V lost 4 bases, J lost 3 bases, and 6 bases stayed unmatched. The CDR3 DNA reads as TGCGCCAGCAGCCCACGGGACAGCGTCTACGAGCAGTACTTC. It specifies CASSPRDSVYEQYF.

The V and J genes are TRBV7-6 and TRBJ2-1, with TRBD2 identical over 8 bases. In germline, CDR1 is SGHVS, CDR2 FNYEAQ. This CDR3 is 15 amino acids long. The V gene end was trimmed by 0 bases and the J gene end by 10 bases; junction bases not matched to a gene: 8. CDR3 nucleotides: TGTGCCAGCAGCTTAGCGGACGGGGGGGCCGAGGAGCAGTTCTTC. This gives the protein CASSLADGGAEEQFF. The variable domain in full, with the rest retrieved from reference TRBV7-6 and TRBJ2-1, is GAGVSQSPRYKVTKRGQDVALRCDPISGHVSLYWYRQALGQGPEFLTYFNYEAQQDKSGLPNDRFSAERPEGSISTLTIQRTEQRDSAMYRCASSLADGGAEEQFFGPGTRLTVL.

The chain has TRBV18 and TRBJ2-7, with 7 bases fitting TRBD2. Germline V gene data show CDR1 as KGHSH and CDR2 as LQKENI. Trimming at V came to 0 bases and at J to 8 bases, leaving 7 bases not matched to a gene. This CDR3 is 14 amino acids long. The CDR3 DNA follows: TGTGCCAGCTCACCACCTGCGGGGACTATACAGCAGTACTTC. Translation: CASSPPAGTIQQYF.